This T cell receptor beta chain appears in the sequencing data of a study of T cells in Graves' hyperthyroidism and ophthalmopathy. The source material, RNA transcripts, was used to amplify TCR beta CDR3 regions. When the TCR CDR3 underwent first-round RT-PCR, the HTBI primer set was used. MiXCR was run by TCRdb on the multiplex PCR reads, yielding one entry per CDR3 protein. The sample records 490,000 or so distinct CDR3 sequences, approximately 22% being singletons. V lost 0 bases, J lost 3 bases, and 12 bases lay in between. The CDR3 is 15 residues long. In germline, CDR1 is DFQATT, CDR2 SNEGSKA (reference sequence).

The chain carries TRBV20-1 and TRBJ1-5, with D hard to call. Sequencing was carried out using blood. This TCR was recovered from a woman between 65 and 79 years old with Graves' ophthalmopathy. For the CDR3, the DNA is TGCAGTGCTAGAGAAGTGGGCCGCTTCAATCAGCCCCAGCATTTT. Translation: CSAREVGRFNQPQHF.